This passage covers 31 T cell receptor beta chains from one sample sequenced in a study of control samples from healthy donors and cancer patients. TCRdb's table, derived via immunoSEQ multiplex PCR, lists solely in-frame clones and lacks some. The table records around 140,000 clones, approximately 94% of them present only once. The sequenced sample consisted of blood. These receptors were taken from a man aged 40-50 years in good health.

The DNA of the CDR3 is TGTGCCATCAGCCCGGACAGGGTAGGGCCCTACGAGCAGTACTTC. Amino acid sequence: CAISPDRVGPYEQYF. The chain has TRBV10-3 and TRBJ2-7, with TRBD1 identical over 8 bases. The germline gives CDR1 ENHRY, CDR2 SYGVKD. The CDR3 has 15 residues. J lost 2 bases, V lost 6 bases, and 9 bases had no gene match.

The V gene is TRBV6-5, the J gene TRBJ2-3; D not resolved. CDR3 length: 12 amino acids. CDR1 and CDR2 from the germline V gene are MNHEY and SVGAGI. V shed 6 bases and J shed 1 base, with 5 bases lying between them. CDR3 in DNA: TGTGCCAGCAGACACCGCACAGATACGCAGTATTTT. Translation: CASRHRTDTQYF.

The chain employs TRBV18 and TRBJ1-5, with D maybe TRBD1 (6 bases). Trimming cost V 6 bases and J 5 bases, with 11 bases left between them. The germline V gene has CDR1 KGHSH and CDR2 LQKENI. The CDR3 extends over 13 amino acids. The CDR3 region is CASSPAGDQPQHF. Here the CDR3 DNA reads TGTGCCAGCTCCCCCGCAGGGGATCAGCCCCAGCATTTT.

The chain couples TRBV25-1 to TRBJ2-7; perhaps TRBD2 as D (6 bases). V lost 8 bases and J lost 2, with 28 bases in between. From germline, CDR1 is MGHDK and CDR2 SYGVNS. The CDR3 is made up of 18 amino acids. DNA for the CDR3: TGTGCCAGCTCGCCGGGGGAAATGGCCACACCGCAAACCTACGAGCAGTACTTC. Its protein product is CASSPGEMATPQTYEQYF.

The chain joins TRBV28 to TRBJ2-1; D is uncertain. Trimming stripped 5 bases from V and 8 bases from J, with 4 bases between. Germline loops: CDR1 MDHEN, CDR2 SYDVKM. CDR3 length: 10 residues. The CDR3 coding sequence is TGTGCCAGCAGTCGGGATGAGCAGTTCTTC. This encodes CASSRDEQFF.

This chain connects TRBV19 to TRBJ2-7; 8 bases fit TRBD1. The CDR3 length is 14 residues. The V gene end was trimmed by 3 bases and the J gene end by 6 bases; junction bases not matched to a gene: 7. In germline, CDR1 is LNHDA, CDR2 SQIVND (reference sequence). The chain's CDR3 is CASSMGQERGEQYF. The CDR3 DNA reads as TGTGCCAGTAGTATGGGACAGGAACGGGGCGAGCAGTACTTC. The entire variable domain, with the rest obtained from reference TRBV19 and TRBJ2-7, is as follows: DGGITQSPKYLFRKEGQNVTLSCEQNLNHDAMYWYRQDPGQGLRLIYYSQIVNDFQKGDIAEGYSVSREKKESFPLTVTSAQKNPTAFYLCASSMGQERGEQYFGPGTRLTVT.

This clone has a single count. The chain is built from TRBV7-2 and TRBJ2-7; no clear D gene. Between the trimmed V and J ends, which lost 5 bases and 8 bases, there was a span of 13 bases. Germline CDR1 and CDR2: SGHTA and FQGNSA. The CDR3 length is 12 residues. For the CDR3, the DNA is TGTGCCAGCAGCCCTGCAATGGGGAAGCAGTACTTC. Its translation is CASSPAMGKQYF.

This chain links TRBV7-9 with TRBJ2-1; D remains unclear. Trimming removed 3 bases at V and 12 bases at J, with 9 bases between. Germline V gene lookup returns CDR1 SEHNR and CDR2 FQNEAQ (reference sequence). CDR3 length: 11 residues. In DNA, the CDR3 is TGTGCCAGCAGCTTCGAGGACCGGCAGTTCTTC. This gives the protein CASSFEDRQFF.

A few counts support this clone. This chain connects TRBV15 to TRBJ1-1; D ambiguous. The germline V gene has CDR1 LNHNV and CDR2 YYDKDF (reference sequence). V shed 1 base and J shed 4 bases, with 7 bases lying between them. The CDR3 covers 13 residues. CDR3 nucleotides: TGTGCCACCAGCAGAGTTCCTGGCACTGAAGCTTTCTTT. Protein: CATSRVPGTEAFF.

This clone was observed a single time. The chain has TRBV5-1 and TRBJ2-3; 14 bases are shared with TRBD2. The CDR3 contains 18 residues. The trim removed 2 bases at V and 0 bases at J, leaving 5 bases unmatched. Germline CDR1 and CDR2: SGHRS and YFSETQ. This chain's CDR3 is CASSFRTSGGLSTDTQYF. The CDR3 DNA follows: TGCGCCAGCAGCTTTAGGACTAGCGGGGGGCTCAGCACAGATACGCAGTATTTT.

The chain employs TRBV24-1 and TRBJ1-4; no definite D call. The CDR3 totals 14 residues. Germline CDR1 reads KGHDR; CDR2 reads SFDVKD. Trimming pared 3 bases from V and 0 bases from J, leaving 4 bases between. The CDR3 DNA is TGTGCCACCAGTGATCCGTCAACTAATGAAAAACTGTTTTTT. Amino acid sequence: CATSDPSTNEKLFF.

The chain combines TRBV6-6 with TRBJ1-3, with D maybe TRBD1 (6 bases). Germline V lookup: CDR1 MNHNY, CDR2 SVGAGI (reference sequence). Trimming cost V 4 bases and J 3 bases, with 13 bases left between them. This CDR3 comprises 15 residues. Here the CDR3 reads CASSSGQWGGNTIYF. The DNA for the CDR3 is TGTGCCAGCAGTTCAGGACAGTGGGGTGGAAACACCATATATTTT.

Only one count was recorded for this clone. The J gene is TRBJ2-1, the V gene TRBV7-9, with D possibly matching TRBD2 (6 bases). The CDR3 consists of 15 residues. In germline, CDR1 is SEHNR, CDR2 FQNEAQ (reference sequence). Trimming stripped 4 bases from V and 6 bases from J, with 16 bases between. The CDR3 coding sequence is TGTGCCAGCAGCTACACCGGGACTCGGGGCAATGAGCAGTTCTTC. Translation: CASSYTGTRGNEQFF.

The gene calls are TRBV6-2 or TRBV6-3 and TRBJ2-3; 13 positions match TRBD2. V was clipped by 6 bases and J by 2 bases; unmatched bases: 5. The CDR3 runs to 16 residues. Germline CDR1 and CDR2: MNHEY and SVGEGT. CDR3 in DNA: TGTGCCAGCAGCCGTGGACTAGCGGGGGACACAGATACGCAGTATTTT. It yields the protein CASSRGLAGDTDTQYF.

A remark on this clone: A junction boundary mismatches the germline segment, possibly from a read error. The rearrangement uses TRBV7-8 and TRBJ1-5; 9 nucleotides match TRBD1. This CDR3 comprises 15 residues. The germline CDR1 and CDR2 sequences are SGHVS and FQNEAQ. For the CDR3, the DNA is TGTGCCAGCAGCTCGGGAACAGGGGGCAAGCAGCCCCAGCATTTT. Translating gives CASSSGTGGKQPQHF.

In DNA, the CDR3 is TGTGCCACAGGGGCCGGGGGCTACAATGAGCAGTTCTTC. Its translation: CATGAGGYNEQFF. V is TRBV24-1 and J is TRBJ2-1; a weak D match, TRBD2 (6 bases). This CDR3 has 13 residues. The germline V gene encodes CDR1 KGHDR and CDR2 SFDVKD. Deletions cut 10 bases from V and 3 bases from J, with 12 bases between.

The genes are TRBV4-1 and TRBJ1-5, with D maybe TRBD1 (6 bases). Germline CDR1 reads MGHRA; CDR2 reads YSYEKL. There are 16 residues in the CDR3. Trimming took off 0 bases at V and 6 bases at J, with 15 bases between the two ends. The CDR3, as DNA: TGCGCCAGCAGCCAAGAAACAGGTCAGGGGTCTCAGCCCCAGCATTTT. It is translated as CASSQETGQGSQPQHF.

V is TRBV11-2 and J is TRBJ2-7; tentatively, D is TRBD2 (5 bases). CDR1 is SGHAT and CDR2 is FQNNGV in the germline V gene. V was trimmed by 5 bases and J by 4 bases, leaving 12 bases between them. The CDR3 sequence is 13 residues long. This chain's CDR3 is CASSIGPGYEQYF. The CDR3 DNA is TGTGCCAGCAGCATCGGACCGGGGTACGAGCAGTACTTC.

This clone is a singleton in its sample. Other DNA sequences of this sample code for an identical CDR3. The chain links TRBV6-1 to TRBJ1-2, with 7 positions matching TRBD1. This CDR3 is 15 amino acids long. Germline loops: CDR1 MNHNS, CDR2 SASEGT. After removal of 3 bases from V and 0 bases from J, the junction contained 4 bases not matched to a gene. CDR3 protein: CASSETGTANYGYTF. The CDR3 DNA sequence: TGTGCCAGCAGTGAGACAGGGACAGCTAACTATGGCTACACCTTC.

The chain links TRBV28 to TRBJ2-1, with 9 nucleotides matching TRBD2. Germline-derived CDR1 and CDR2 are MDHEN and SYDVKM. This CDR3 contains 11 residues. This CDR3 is CGSGRGYEQFF. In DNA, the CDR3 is TGTGGTAGCGGGAGAGGGTATGAGCAGTTCTTC.

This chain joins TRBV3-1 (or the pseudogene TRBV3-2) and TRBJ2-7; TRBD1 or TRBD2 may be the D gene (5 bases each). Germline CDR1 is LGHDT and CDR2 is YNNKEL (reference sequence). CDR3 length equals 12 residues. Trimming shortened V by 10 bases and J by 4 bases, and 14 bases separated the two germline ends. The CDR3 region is CANGEGIYEQYF. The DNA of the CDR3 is TGTGCCAACGGAGAGGGGATTTACGAGCAGTACTTC.

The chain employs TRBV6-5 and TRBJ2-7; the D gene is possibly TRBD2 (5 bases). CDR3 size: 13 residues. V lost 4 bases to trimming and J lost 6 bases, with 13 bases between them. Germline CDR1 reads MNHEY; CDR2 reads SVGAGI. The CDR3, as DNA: TGTGCCAGCAGTTCTCGGGAACCCCTCGAGCAGTACTTC. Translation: CASSSREPLEQYF.

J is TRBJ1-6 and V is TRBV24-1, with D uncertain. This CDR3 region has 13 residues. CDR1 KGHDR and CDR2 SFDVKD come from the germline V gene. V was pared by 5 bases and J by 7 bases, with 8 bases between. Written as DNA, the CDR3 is TGTGCCACCAGTGTCTCGGGAAATTCACCCCTCCACTTT. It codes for CATSVSGNSPLHF.

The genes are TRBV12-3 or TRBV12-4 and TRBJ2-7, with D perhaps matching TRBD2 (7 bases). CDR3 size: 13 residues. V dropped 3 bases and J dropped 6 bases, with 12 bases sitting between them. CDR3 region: CASSFGGPVEQYF. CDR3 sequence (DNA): TGTGCCAGCAGTTTCGGGGGGCCGGTCGAGCAGTACTTC.

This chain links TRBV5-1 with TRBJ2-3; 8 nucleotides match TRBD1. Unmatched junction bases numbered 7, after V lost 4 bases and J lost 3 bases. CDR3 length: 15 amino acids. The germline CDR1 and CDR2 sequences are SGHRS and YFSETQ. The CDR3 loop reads CASSPQGEVTDTQYF. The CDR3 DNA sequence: TGCGCCAGCAGCCCACAGGGGGAAGTAACAGATACGCAGTATTTT.

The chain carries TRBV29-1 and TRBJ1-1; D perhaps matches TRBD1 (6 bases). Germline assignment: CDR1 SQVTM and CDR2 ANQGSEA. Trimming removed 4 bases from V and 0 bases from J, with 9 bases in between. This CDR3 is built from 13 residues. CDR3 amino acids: CSVGGRMNTEAFF. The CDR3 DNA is TGCAGCGTTGGGGGGCGGATGAACACTGAAGCTTTCTTT.

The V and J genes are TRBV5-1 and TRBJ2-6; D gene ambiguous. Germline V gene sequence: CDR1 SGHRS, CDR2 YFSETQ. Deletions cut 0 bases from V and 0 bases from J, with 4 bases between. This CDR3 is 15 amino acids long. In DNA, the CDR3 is TGCGCCAGCAGCTTGGGCCACTCTGGGGCCAACGTCCTGACTTTC. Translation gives CASSLGHSGANVLTF. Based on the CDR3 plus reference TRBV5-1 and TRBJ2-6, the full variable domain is KAGVTQTPRYLIKTRGQQVTLSCSPISGHRSVSWYQQTPGQGLQFLFEYFSETQRNKGNFPGRFSGRQFSNSRSEMNVSTLELGDSALYLCASSLGHSGANVLTFGAGSRLTVL.

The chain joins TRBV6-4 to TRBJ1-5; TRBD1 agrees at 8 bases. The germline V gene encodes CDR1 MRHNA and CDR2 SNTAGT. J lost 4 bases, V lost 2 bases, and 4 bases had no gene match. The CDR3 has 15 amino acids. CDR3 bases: TGTGCCAGCAGTGACCGGACAGGGCGAAATCAGCCCCAGCATTTT. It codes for CASSDRTGRNQPQHF.

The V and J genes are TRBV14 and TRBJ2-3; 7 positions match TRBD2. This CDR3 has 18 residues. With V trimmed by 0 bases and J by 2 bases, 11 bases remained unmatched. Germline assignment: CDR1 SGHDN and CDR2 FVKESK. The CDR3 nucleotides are TGTGCCAGCAGCCAAGAGGGGCTAGCGGACTCTAACACAGATACGCAGTATTTT. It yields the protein CASSQEGLADSNTDTQYF.

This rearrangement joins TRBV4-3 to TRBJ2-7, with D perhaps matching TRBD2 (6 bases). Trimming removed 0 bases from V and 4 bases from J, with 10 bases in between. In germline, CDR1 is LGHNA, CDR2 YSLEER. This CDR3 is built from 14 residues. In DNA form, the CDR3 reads TGCGCCAGCAGCCAAGATCTTAGCGGATACGAGCAGTACTTC. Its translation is CASSQDLSGYEQYF.

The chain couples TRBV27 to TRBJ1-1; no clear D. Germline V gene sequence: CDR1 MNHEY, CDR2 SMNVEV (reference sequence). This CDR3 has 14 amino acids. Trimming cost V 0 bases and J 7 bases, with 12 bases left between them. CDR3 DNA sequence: TGTGCCAGCAGTTTATCATCGGGGAATGGTGAAGCTTTCTTT. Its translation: CASSLSSGNGEAFF.